A selection of T cell receptor beta chains follows, all from one sample in a study of OX40 agonist ivuxolimab in advanced cancers. This table comes from immunoSEQ multiplex PCR, and its TCRdb copy is limited to in-frame clones, with some not included. The sample comprises roughly 80,000 clones, roughly 80% of which are singletons, and more than 6% rests with the top ten. The sample here was CD4+ or CD8+ T cells sorted from blood, taken in a trial of the OX40 agonist ivuxolimab. Receptors were obtained from an adult with an advanced solid tumor such as melanoma, head and neck, liver or kidney cancer. Both conserved end residues are part of each CDR3. Fields, in order: clone size, J gene, D gene, V gene, CDR3 DNA, CDR3 protein. D genes are given only for firm matches. A clone size is listed for some rows: how often the clone was seen (once, few, many), or a class if it is expanded.

-	TRBJ1-1	-	TRBV29-1	TGCAGCGTTGATGAGGGCTTAAACACTGAAGCTTTCTTT	CSVDEGLNTEAFF
few	TRBJ1-1	TRBD1	TRBV6-6	TGTGCCAGCAGTTACCGACAGGGGGTGAACACTGAAGCTTTCTTT	CASSYRQGVNTEAFF
-	TRBJ2-5	-	TRBV21-1	TGTGCCATCGAGCCCCTTGGCCGGGGGCCCCAAGAGACCCAGTACTTC	CAIEPLGRGPQETQYF
-	TRBJ2-7	TRBD1	TRBV7-8	TGTGCCAGCAGCTTAGGGAAACCGGGACAGGGGCCCTACGAGCAGTACTTC	CASSLGKPGQGPYEQYF
-	TRBJ1-5	-	TRBV18	TGTGCCAGCTCACCGATCTTGTTAGGGGTATATAGCAATCAGCCCCAGCATTTT	CASSPILLGVYSNQPQHF
-	TRBJ2-3	-	TRBV7-2	TGTGCCAGCAGCCCCCGCAGGGGGGGCACAGATACGCAGTATTTT	CASSPRRGGTDTQYF
-	TRBJ1-4	TRBD1	TRBV2	TGTGCCAGCAACAGGGGAAATGAAAAACTGTTTTTT	CASNRGNEKLFF
-	TRBJ1-4	TRBD1	TRBV2	TGTGCCAGCAGTGTTCGACTGGACAGGGGTCGAAATGAAAAACTGTTTTTT	CASSVRLDRGRNEKLFF
-	TRBJ2-1	-	TRBV2	TGTGCCAGCAGCTCCATTCTGGGGGGGCAGTTCTTC	CASSSILGGQFF
once	TRBJ1-6	-	TRBV21-1	TGTGCCAGCAGCAAAAAAGGCCCGGGACAGAAAAATTCACCCCTCCACTTT	CASSKKGPGQKNSPLHF
few	TRBJ2-5	TRBD1	TRBV29-1	TGCAGCGCCGTTACTGACAGGGGGAGAAGAGAGACCCAGTACTTC	CSAVTDRGRRETQYF
-	TRBJ2-1	TRBD2	TRBV7-3	TGTGCCAGCAGCCCCGGGACTAGCGGGAGGGCCAATGAGCAGTTCTTC	CASSPGTSGRANEQFF
-	TRBJ1-4	TRBD1	TRBV28	TGTGCCAGCAGTTTACAGGGGGCTTATGAAAAACTGTTTTTT	CASSLQGAYEKLFF
-	TRBJ2-5	TRBD2	TRBV5-1	TGCGCCAGCAGCCCGGGGAGGGCTAGCGGGAGGGTTGGAGAGACCCAGTACTTC	CASSPGRASGRVGETQYF
few	TRBJ1-2	-	TRBV7-9	TGTGCCAGCAGCGTAACGGACAGCCCAGCCTATGGCTACACCTTC	CASSVTDSPAYGYTF
-	TRBJ2-6	-	TRBV18	TGTGCCAGCTCACCACCGAATACAGGCTCTGGGGCCAACGTCCTGACTTTC	CASSPPNTGSGANVLTF
-	TRBJ2-6	-	TRBV5-6	TGTGCCAGCAGCTCGAAGGTACGCTCTGGGGCCAACGTCCTGACTTTC	CASSSKVRSGANVLTF
-	TRBJ1-1	-	TRBV27	TGTGCCAGCAGCTCCCCAGGGGTTGCTGAAGCTTTCTTT	CASSSPGVAEAFF
-	TRBJ1-6	TRBD1	TRBV9	TGTGCCAGCAGCACAGAGCGGACAGGGTCACCCCTCCACTTT	CASSTERTGSPLHF
few	TRBJ2-5	-	TRBV30	TGTGCCTGGAGTGTAAGATTGAGGGAGACCCAGTACTTC	CAWSVRLRETQYF
few	TRBJ1-5	-	TRBV19	TGTGCCAGTAGTATGTTACAGGTAGGGAGTCAGCCCCAGCATTTT	CASSMLQVGSQPQHF
once	TRBJ2-7	TRBD1	TRBV7-8	TGTGCCAGCACTCCGGGACAGATGATTTACGAGCAGTACTTC	CASTPGQMIYEQYF
-	TRBJ2-4	TRBD2	TRBV7-9	TGTGCCAGCAGCTTAGCGGGACTAGCTGCCAAAAACATTCAGTACTTC	CASSLAGLAAKNIQYF
-	TRBJ1-2	TRBD1	TRBV4-1	TGCGCCAGCAGCCAAGGGACAGGGAGGGGATATGGCTACACCTTC	CASSQGTGRGYGYTF